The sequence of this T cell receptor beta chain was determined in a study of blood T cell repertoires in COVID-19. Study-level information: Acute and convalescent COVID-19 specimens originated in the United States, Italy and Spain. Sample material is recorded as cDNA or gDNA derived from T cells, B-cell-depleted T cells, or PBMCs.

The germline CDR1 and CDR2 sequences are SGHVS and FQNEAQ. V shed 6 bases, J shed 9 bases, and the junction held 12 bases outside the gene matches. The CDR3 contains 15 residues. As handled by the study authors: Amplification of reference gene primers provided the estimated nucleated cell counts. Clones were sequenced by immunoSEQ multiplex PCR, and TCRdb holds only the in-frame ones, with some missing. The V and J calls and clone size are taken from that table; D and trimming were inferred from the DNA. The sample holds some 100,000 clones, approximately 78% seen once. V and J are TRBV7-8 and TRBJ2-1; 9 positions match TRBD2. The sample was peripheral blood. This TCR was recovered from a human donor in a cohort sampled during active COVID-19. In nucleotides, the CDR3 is TGTGCCAGCAGTTCCACGGCGGGGGGGTTAATTGAGCAGTTCTTC. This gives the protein CASSSTAGGLIEQFF.